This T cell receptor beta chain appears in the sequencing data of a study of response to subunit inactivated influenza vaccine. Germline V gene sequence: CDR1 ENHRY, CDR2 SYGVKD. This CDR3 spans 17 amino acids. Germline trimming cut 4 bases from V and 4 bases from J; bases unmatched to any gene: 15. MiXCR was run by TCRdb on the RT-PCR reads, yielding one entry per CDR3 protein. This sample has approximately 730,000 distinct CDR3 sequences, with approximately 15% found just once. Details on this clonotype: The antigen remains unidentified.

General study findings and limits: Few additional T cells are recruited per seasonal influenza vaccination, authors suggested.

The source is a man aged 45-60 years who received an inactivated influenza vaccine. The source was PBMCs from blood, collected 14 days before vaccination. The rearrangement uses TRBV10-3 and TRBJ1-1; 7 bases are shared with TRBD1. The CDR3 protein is CAISGGFQTGSGTEAFF. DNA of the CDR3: TGTGCCATCAGTGGCGGGTTCCAGACAGGGAGTGGCACTGAAGCTTTCTTT.